This T cell receptor beta chain was identified during a study of T cells after yellow fever vaccination. Germline assignment: CDR1 SGHTA and CDR2 FQGNSA. Trimming pared 5 bases from V and 6 bases from J, leaving 13 bases between. The length of the CDR3 is 14 residues. TCRdb redid the calling of the 5' RACE reads with MiXCR, one entry per CDR3 protein. Of some 560,000 distinct CDR3 sequences in the sample, 17% were seen once. This clonotype was seen at least ten times. The chain joins TRBV7-2 to TRBJ2-2; the D gene is possibly TRBD2 (5 bases). The clonotype originates from a young man who received the YFV17D yellow fever vaccine. The input for sequencing was PBMCs, taken less than 6 days after the first yellow fever vaccination. The CDR3 DNA reads as TGTGCCAGCAGCGAGGGCGTCGGAGCCGGGGAGCTGTTTTTT. Residues: CASSEGVGAGELFF.